The clone carrying this T cell receptor beta chain has just a few counts. Its antigen is as yet unknown. This sample was included in a study of blood T cells in healthy people across ages. The draw of peripheral blood yielded around 10 milliliters from each donor. With a J-beta primer mix and a sample-barcoded 5' primer, a second PCR ran 7 to 11 cycles. TCRdb reanalysed the 5' RACE reads using MiXCR and keeps one entry per CDR3 protein. The sample lists more than 800,000 distinct CDR3 sequences, 25% to 30% occurring once. General observations from the study: Diversity estimates from one million T cells were considered underestimates.

The TCR originated in a woman aged 80 or over in good health. Sequenced sample: blood.

CDR3 DNA: TGTGCCAGCAGCTTAGAACAAACGGGGTCAGCGCAGTTCTTC. Protein product: CASSLEQTGSAQFF. V and J are TRBV11-3 and TRBJ2-1, with a tentative D call TRBD2 (5 bases). Germline assignment: CDR1 SGHNT and CDR2 YENEEA. CDR3 length equals 14 residues. V lost 0 bases to trimming and J lost 12 bases, with 15 bases between them.